The TCR beta chain described here comes from a study of Graves' ophthalmopathy and Graves' hyperthyroidism (dated by TCRdb to between 2017 and 2018). Context from the whole study: Peripheral blood samples were taken at the time of initial diagnosis, before any treatment was given. In over 5 hyperthyroidism patients, the T-cell repertoire of thyroid tissue was compared with the T-cell repertoire of blood. In total, around 130 blood samples were TCR-sequenced: some 43 ophthalmopathy, some 80 hyperthyroidism and 17 hyperthyroidism-to-ophthalmopathy patients. To explore V-J signatures distinguishing ophthalmopathy from hyperthyroidism, a discovery set of about 99 patients (about 41 ophthalmopathy, 55 to 60 stable hyperthyroidism) was enrolled. For independent validation, a separate cohort was made up of fewer than 20 hyperthyroidism patients plus 17 patients who later progressed from hyperthyroidism to ophthalmopathy. The roughly 91 discovery patients were randomly divided into training and test sets at a 7:3 ratio. TCR beta repertoire signatures were used to distinguish Graves' ophthalmopathy from Graves' hyperthyroidism and to predict progression to ophthalmopathy. Once sampling was done, hyperthyroidism patients were given methimazole at a starting dose of 30 mg daily, while ophthalmopathy patients were given high-dose intravenous methylprednisolone.

Broader findings and caveats from the paper: Ophthalmopathy was separated from stable hyperthyroidism by the 13-signature model with roughly 90% sensitivity and 81% to 84% specificity in cross-validation and with 80%/75% in the test set. No statistical method was used to predetermine the sample size, and group allocation was not hidden from the investigators. In validation, the model predicted ophthalmopathy progression with about 70% sensitivity and roughly 72% specificity; eleven to twelve predicted patients were CT-confirmed with GO in a median of around 6.5 months. Most expanded thyroid clonotypes with frequency above 0.001 were also detected in blood, suggesting blood repertoires may reflect the thyroid immune response.

Ophthalmopathy patients were characterized by moderately to severely active disease, a Clinical Activity Score of at least 3, a NOSPECS grade of at least 4, and a disease duration under 3 months. Patients with other autoimmune diseases, uncontrolled infections, pregnancy or lactation were excluded from the study. Clinical symptoms, serum thyroxine, TRAb, thyroid ultrasound and orbital computed tomography were used for diagnosis. Ficoll-Paque density gradient centrifugation was used to isolate PBMCs from approximately 11 ml of fresh peripheral blood. Trizol reagent was used to extract the total RNA, and its quality was then checked on an Agilent 2100 Bioanalyzer. Of note for this clonotype: It lacks a known antigen. One base away there is no much larger clone; base qualities are not given.

For repertoire sequencing, TCR beta CDR3 regions were amplified from RNA transcripts. HTBI primers and the Qiagen OneStep RT-PCR kit were used in a first-round RT-PCR, which was followed by a second-round multiplex PCR, size selection and purification. The libraries underwent paired-end sequencing with 100 bp reads on an Illumina HiSeq2000. In the original analysis: SOAPnuke was used to process the reads, removing any read that contained adapters or uncalled bases, had a mean Phred below 15, or lacked an exact match to the constant primer or identifier. COPE v1.2.5 was used to merge the high-quality paired reads. Each unique nucleotide sequence was defined as a clonotype, and clonotypes were aligned to IMGT TRB V, D and J references with MiTCR v1.1. The analysis was limited to V-J combinations with a frequency above 0.0001, which together covered around 99% of the repertoires. A TCR clonal expansion and chaos score per V-J combination was defined as the ratio of F50 clonal expansion to chaos observed in the TCRdist matrix. Welch's t-statistics and random forest were used to reduce features to approximately 13 V-J combinations, which were fed into a naive Bayes classifier. The Morisita-Horn index was used to measure how similar the thyroid and blood repertoires were. TCRdb reprocessing: public reads trimmed at Q25 with fastp, clones called with MiXCR, in-frame beta chains kept. Each entry is one CDR3 protein sequence, shown with its most common DNA and genes. None of the V and J calls come from the authors' own analysis; TCRdb made them. The sample records under 250,000 distinct CDR3 sequences, 29% of which are singletons. The leading ten clones occupy approximately 8.6% of the sample.

V is pruned by 2 bases and J by 1 base, leaving 4 bases of the junction without a gene match. The germline V gene supplies CDR1 MNHEY and CDR2 SVGAGI. The CDR3 measures 18 amino acids from cysteine to phenylalanine. Only CDR3 DNA remains: 54 bases, in frame from the first base. The origin of this receptor is a man aged 45 to 65 with Graves' ophthalmopathy. Donor details come from another sample of the same person, matched by shared clones. The sequencing input was peripheral blood. Recombination connected TRBV6-5 to TRBJ1-6; TRBD1 matches 11 bases in the middle. The CDR3 protein is CASSYADRGLSYNSPLHF. The DNA sequence follows: TGTGCCAGCAGTTACGCGGACAGGGGGCTTTCCTATAATTCACCCCTCCACTTT.